This is a list of T cell receptor beta chains from one sample in a study of T cells in Graves' hyperthyroidism and ophthalmopathy. A single record per CDR3 protein comes from TCRdb applying MiXCR to the multiplex PCR reads. The table has 500,000 to 650,000 distinct CDR3 sequences, approximately 15% seen once; the top ten hold about 12%. Specimen: blood. The source is a woman in her forties or fifties with Graves' ophthalmopathy. Both conserved end residues are part of each CDR3. A D gene is named only where the DNA matches it firmly. The size of a clone is reported for some rows only, either as once, few or many, or as a class for expanded clones.

TRBJ2-3 TRBD1 many TRBV27 TGTGCCAGCAGTTTCTGGCAGGGGGCAGATACGCAGTATTTT CASSFWQGADTQYF
TRBJ1-1 TRBD1 NA TRBV3-1 TGTGCCAGCAGCGCCCGGGACAGGGGTATGAACACTGAAGCTTTCTTT CASSARDRGMNTEAFF
TRBJ2-2 TRBD1 few TRBV29-1 TGCAGCGTTGATAGACAGGGGAGCTCCGGGGAGCTGTTTTTT CSVDRQGSSGELFF
TRBJ2-1 NA many TRBV12-3/TRBV12-4 TGTGCCAGCAGTTTAGTTCCGGGATCCTACAATGAGCAGTTCTTC CASSLVPGSYNEQFF
TRBJ2-3 NA NA TRBV4-3 TGCGCCAGCAGCGCACGGGCACGACTCACAGATACGCAGTATTTT CASSARARLTDTQYF
TRBJ1-6 TRBD1 NA TRBV18 TGTGCCAGCTCACCCGGAGGGGGCACAAATAATTCACCCCTCCACTTT CASSPGGGTNNSPLHF
TRBJ2-1 TRBD1 few TRBV13 TGTGCCAGCAGGGAACCGGGACAGGGGAGGAGGAATGAGCAGTTCTTC CASREPGQGRRNEQFF
TRBJ2-7 NA NA TRBV6-2/TRBV6-3 TGTGCCAGCAGTTACTCGGTTGGAGCGACCTCCTACGAGCAGTACTTC CASSYSVGATSYEQYF
TRBJ2-1 NA few TRBV2 TGTGCCAGCAGTGACCATGGAGGGAATGAGCAGTTCTTC CASSDHGGNEQFF
TRBJ1-4 NA many TRBV5-1 TGCGCCAGCAGCTTGCATCAGGGGAATGAAAAACTGTTTTTT CASSLHQGNEKLFF
TRBJ2-2 NA NA TRBV20-1 TGCAGTGCTACCAGACACGCCGCGAACACCGGGGAGCTGTTTTTT CSATRHAANTGELFF
TRBJ1-2 NA NA TRBV29-1 TGCAGCGTTGCCGGGCTAGAGGGTGAGAGTCGTGGCTACACCTTC CSVAGLEGESRGYTF
TRBJ2-5 NA many TRBV12-3/TRBV12-4 TGTGCCAGCAGCGGTGGGGCAGAGACCCAGTACTTC CASSGGAETQYF
TRBJ2-1 NA many TRBV9 TGTGCCAGCAGCGTAGAGAGCTTGGCGGCGGAGCAGTTCTTC CASSVESLAAEQFF
TRBJ1-2 TRBD1 once TRBV27 TGTGCCAGCACCCCGGTCTACAGGGGGTGCGGGTATGGCTACACCTTC CASTPVYRGCGYGYTF
TRBJ2-2 NA many TRBV28 TGTGCCAGCAGTTTCGGGCGGTGGCAGAACACCGGGGAGCTGTTTTTT CASSFGRWQNTGELFF